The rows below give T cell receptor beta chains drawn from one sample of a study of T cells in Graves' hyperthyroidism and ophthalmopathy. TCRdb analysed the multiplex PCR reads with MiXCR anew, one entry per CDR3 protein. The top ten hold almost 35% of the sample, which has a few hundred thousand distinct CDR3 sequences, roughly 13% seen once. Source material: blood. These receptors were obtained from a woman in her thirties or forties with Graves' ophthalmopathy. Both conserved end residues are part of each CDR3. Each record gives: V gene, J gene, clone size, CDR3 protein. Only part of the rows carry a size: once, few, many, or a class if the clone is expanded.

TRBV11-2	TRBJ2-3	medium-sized	CASSLWGEGHADTQYF
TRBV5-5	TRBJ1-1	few	CASSSGQLIMNTEAFF
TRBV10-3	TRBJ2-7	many	CAISGSGTGVQQYF
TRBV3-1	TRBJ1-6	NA	CASSQLGIRDSPLHF
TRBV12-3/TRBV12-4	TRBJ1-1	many	CASSFSGVNTEAFF
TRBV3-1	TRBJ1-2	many	CASSLKTGNSGYTF
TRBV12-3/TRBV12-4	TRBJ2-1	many	CASSLKAGLPQFF
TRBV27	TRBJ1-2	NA	CASSLNGYRF
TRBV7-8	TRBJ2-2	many	CASSLVWQGNTGELFF
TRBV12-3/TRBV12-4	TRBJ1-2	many	CASSRGLLGDYGYTF
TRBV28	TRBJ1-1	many	CASSFEGARTEAFF
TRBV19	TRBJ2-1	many	CASSIVSGINEQFF
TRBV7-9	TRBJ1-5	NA	CASSKDRPGRQPQHF
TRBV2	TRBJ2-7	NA	CASKGGGTSEQYF
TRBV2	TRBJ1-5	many	CASSESPGQEQPQHF
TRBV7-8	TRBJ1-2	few	CASSKNSARGYGYTF
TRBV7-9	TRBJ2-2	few	CASSSLTANTGELFF
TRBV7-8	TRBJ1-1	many	CASRPGTGVTEAFF
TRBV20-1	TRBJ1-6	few	CSARVGPQGGTPLHF
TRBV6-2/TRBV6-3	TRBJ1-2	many	CASSYIVGHGYTF
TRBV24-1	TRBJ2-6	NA	CATSGGTGANVLTF
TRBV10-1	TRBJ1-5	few	CAIPGSGNQPQHF
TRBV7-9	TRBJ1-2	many	CASSLNAGAAFGYTF
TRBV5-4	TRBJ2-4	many	CASSPDGQLLAKNIQYF
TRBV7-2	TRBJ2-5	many	CASSWYREETQYF
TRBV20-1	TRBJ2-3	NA	CSARTQWTGGTDTQYF
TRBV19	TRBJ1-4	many	CASTGRPWMVEKLFF
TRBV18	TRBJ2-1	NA	CASSPPRSRLGDEQFF
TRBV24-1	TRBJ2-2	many	CATSDHGQANTGELFF
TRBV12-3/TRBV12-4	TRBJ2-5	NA	CASSDWNGSYETQYF
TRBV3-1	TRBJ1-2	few	CASSHLWDRVVGYTF
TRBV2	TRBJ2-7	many	CASKKGLAGATSYEQYF
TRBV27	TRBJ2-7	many	CASSQRTGVTYEQYF
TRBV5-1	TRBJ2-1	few	CASSLRAGRSYNEQFF
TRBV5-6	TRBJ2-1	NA	CASSVLQGAGYNEQFF
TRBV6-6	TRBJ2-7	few	CASSYSRTQSSYEQYF
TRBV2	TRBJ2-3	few	CASGLKGADTQYF